These 27 T cell receptor beta chains originate from one sample sequenced in a study of PD-1 blockade in mismatch repair-deficient tumors. Profiled with immunoSEQ multiplex PCR; TCRdb holds only in-frame clones, not every one. The sample has about 25,000 clones, around 85% seen once. The sequenced sample was PBMCs, obtained before pembrolizumab treatment. These receptors were collected from an adult with mismatch repair-deficient cancer.

This sequence joins TRBV10-1 and TRBJ2-5; TRBD2 is a possible D gene (5 bases). Germline V gene data show CDR1 as WNHNN and CDR2 as SYGVQD (reference sequence). The CDR3 totals 16 residues. Trimming stripped 2 bases from V and 2 bases from J, with 15 bases between. CDR3 DNA: TGCGCCAGCAGTGAGGGAACGGGGTCAACTCAAGAGACCCAGTACTTC. It is translated as CASSEGTGSTQETQYF.

This clone was seen once. This sequence joins TRBV5-1 and TRBJ2-3, with TRBD2 matching 7 bases. Germline loops: CDR1 SGHRS, CDR2 YFSETQ. The CDR3 length is 16 residues. V dropped 3 bases and J dropped 5; count of bases not matched to a gene: 12. This CDR3 is CASSWLGGRTGDTQYF. The CDR3 DNA follows: TGCGCCAGCAGCTGGTTGGGGGGGAGGACCGGAGATACGCAGTATTTT.

The V and J genes are TRBV2 and TRBJ2-1, with 9 positions matching TRBD1. The trim removed 5 bases at V and 5 bases at J, leaving 13 bases unmatched. The CDR3 consists of 17 residues. Germline values: CDR1 SNHLY, CDR2 FYNNEI. CDR3 sequence reads: CASSQILQGAAHNEQFF. In DNA form, the CDR3 reads TGTGCCAGCAGTCAAATTCTACAGGGGGCGGCACACAATGAGCAGTTCTTC.

The CDR3 sequence is CASSLPAGDPEQFF. CDR3 DNA: TGTGCCAGCAGTTTACCAGCGGGAGACCCTGAGCAGTTCTTC. This chain uses TRBV28 with TRBJ2-1; 8 bases agree with TRBD2. The V and J ends lost 2 bases and 9 bases, in that order; junction bases with no gene match: 6. The CDR3 has 14 amino acids. Germline V gives CDR1 MDHEN, CDR2 SYDVKM.

This clone appeared a single time. The chain joins TRBV21-1 to TRBJ1-2; the tabulated D call, TRBD1, remains unverified against the DNA. TRBV21-1 is assigned pseudogene status. The CDR3 consists of 17 residues. CDR3 loop: CASSPRGGGQGLQGYTF. The CDR3 DNA sequence: TGTGCCAGCAGCCCACGGGGTGGGGGACAGGGGTTACAGGGCTACACCTTC.

The rearrangement joins TRBV7-2 to TRBJ2-1; 7 bases line up with TRBD2. Germline values: CDR1 SGHTA, CDR2 FQGNSA. This CDR3 comprises 16 residues. The junction had 6 bases not matched to a gene; V was cut back by 4 bases and J by 0 bases. DNA of the CDR3: TGTGCCAGCAGCTCGTCCCTAGCGGCCTCCTACAATGAGCAGTTCTTC. It specifies CASSSSLAASYNEQFF.

The chain employs TRBV6-4 and TRBJ2-1, with 11 bases aligning to TRBD1. V shed 2 bases and J 6 bases; nucleotides not matched to a gene: 0. CDR3 length: 14 amino acids. Per germline, CDR1 MRHNA and CDR2 SNTAGT. The CDR3 here is CASSDGTGGNEQFF. CDR3 nucleotide sequence: TGTGCCAGCAGTGACGGGACAGGGGGCAATGAGCAGTTCTTC.

The V and J genes are TRBV6-4 and TRBJ2-2; 11 positions match TRBD2. J gave up 3 bases and V 2 bases, and 11 bases lay outside the gene matches. Germline V gives CDR1 MRHNA, CDR2 SNTAGT. This CDR3 is 19 amino acids long. This CDR3 reads CASSDQYSGRAGDTGELFF. The CDR3 nucleotides read TGTGCCAGCAGTGACCAGTATAGCGGGAGGGCCGGAGACACCGGGGAGCTGTTTTTT.

This chain uses TRBV27 with TRBJ2-7; 8 nucleotides line up with TRBD2. V lost 3 bases and J lost 5; bases outside the gene matches: 12. Germline V gives CDR1 MNHEY, CDR2 SMNVEV (reference sequence). CDR3 length: 16 residues. CDR3 in amino acids: CASSLGADGRAHEQYF. In DNA, the CDR3 is TGTGCCAGCAGTTTGGGGGCTGACGGGAGGGCCCACGAGCAGTACTTC.

The chain recombines TRBV27 with TRBJ2-1, with 7 bases matching TRBD2. The V segment lost 1 base and the J segment 5 bases; nucleotides outside the gene matches: 5. This CDR3 region has 15 residues. Per the germline V gene, CDR1 is MNHEY and CDR2 is SMNVEV (reference sequence). The DNA for the CDR3 is TGTGCCAGCAGTTTATTCCAGCGGGATAACAATGAGCAGTTCTTC. It specifies CASSLFQRDNNEQFF.

The chain couples TRBV21-1 to TRBJ1-5; no DNA check was done on the table's D call, TRBD1. TRBV21-1 is given as a pseudogene. This CDR3 contains 14 residues. The CDR3 loop reads CASSKAQGAQPQHF. The CDR3 bases are TGTGCCAGCAGCAAAGCCCAGGGGGCTCAGCCCCAGCATTTT.

The J gene is TRBJ1-5, the V gene TRBV30, with D unresolved. V shed 0 bases and J shed 6 bases, with 15 bases lying between them. This CDR3 is built from 15 residues. CDR1 is GTSNPN, CDR2 SVGIG, per germline (reference sequence). The CDR3 DNA sequence: TGTGCCTGGAGTGTACCAGAGGGCCAAGGTCAGCCCCAGCATTTT. Translated: CAWSVPEGQGQPQHF.

This clone occurred a few times. The CDR3 nucleotides read TGTGCCAGCTCACCGAACCGGGACTCAGAGCAGTACTTC. The encoded protein is CASSPNRDSEQYF. The chain is built from TRBV18 and TRBJ2-7, with D perhaps matching TRBD2 (6 bases). The ends were cut back, 3 bases at V and 7 bases at J, with 13 bases in the middle. Germline loops: CDR1 KGHSH, CDR2 LQKENI. The CDR3 spans 13 residues.

The chain uses TRBV6-4 and TRBJ1-2, with TRBD1 identical over 8 bases. Per germline, CDR1 MRHNA and CDR2 SNTAGT. The CDR3 length is 15 residues. Unmatched junction bases numbered 4, after V lost 3 bases and J lost 1 base. This CDR3 reads CASSDRTGSNYGYTF. The CDR3 bases are TGTGCCAGCAGTGATAGGACAGGGAGTAACTATGGCTACACCTTC.

The chain has TRBV5-8 and TRBJ2-1; D perhaps matches TRBD1 (5 bases). V gave up 0 bases and J gave up 5 bases, with 6 bases separating them. This CDR3 comprises 13 residues. Germline V CDR1 and CDR2: SGHTS, YDEGEE. The CDR3: CASSLGGDNEQFF. The CDR3 coding sequence is TGTGCCAGCAGCTTGGGGGGCGACAATGAGCAGTTCTTC.

The V and J genes are TRBV18 and TRBJ1-3; 8 nucleotides align to TRBD1. CDR1 and CDR2 (germline): KGHSH, LQKENI. This CDR3 region has 17 residues. After removal of 2 bases from V and 2 bases from J, the junction contained 8 bases not matched to a gene. The CDR3 reads CASSPYDGQGTGNTIYF. The CDR3 DNA reads TGTGCCAGCTCACCATACGATGGACAGGGCACTGGAAACACCATATATTTT.

V and J are TRBV15 and TRBJ1-1; D is possibly TRBD1 (5 bases). The CDR3 is made up of 14 amino acids. Germline CDR1 is LNHNV and CDR2 is YYDKDF (reference sequence). Trimming cost V 0 bases and J 3 bases, with 8 bases left between them. CDR3 residues: CATSREARDTEAFF. The CDR3, as DNA: TGTGCCACCAGCAGAGAAGCCAGGGACACTGAAGCTTTCTTT.

The chain has TRBV28 and TRBJ1-1; 7 bases map to TRBD1. V dropped 6 bases and J dropped 0; count of bases not matched to a gene: 13. The length of the CDR3 is 17 residues. The germline V gene has CDR1 MDHEN and CDR2 SYDVKM. CDR3 nucleotides: TGTGCCAGCAGCCGCCGACAGGGTAGTTACGTGAACACTGAAGCTTTCTTT. This encodes CASSRRQGSYVNTEAFF.

This CDR3 reads CSVRTGGTYGYTF. CDR3 bases: TGCAGCGTTCGGACAGGGGGAACCTATGGCTACACCTTC. J is TRBJ1-2 and V is TRBV29-1; 10 bases are a match to TRBD1. The V segment lost 5 bases and the J segment 4 bases; nucleotides outside the gene matches: 4. CDR1 is SQVTM, CDR2 ANQGSEA, per germline. The CDR3 is made up of 13 amino acids.

The chain combines TRBV2 with TRBJ2-4; D is possibly TRBD1 (7 bases). V shed 8 bases and J shed 0 bases, with 17 bases lying between them. CDR3 length: 16 residues. Germline V CDR1 and CDR2: SNHLY, FYNNEI. The CDR3 loop is CASGSQGGLAKNIQYF. CDR3 nucleotides: TGTGCCAGCGGATCCCAGGGGGGTCTAGCCAAAAACATTCAGTACTTC. Full variable domain (missing parts from reference TRBV2 and TRBJ2-4): EPEVTQTPSHQVTQMGQEVILRCVPISNHLYFYWYRQILGQKVEFLVSFYNNEISEKSEIFDDQFSVERPDGSNFTLKIRSTKLEDSAMYFCASGSQGGLAKNIQYFGAGTRLSVL.

The chain uses TRBV28 and TRBJ1-2; D unclear. In germline, CDR1 is MDHEN, CDR2 SYDVKM. This CDR3 has 14 amino acids. The ends were cut back, 9 bases at V and 3 bases at J, with 17 bases in the middle. The CDR3 sequence is CASRPGGGYYGYTF. In nucleotides, the CDR3 is TGTGCCAGTAGGCCCGGCGGAGGTTACTATGGCTACACCTTC.

The chain uses TRBV28 and TRBJ2-1; D gene unclear. Germline V gives CDR1 MDHEN, CDR2 SYDVKM. The length of the CDR3 is 13 residues. The V and J ends lost 1 base and 4 bases respectively, with 5 bases between them. CDR3 residues: CASSLSRYNEQFF. The CDR3, as DNA: TGTGCCAGCAGTTTATCGCGGTACAATGAGCAGTTCTTC.

The rearrangement links TRBV4-2 to TRBJ1-4; D is unresolved. This CDR3 is 17 amino acids long. Trimming took 0 bases from V and 4 from J, leaving 15 bases between them. From germline, CDR1 is LGHNA and CDR2 YNFKEQ. CDR3 nucleotide sequence: TGTGCCAGCAGCCAAGATAGAGGGAGCGGGCTTAATGAAAAACTGTTTTTT. This encodes CASSQDRGSGLNEKLFF.

The chain recombines TRBV9 with TRBJ2-7; TRBD1 might be the D (5 bases). V gave up 0 bases and J gave up 2 bases, with 9 bases separating them. CDR1 SGDLS and CDR2 YYNGEE come from the germline V gene. The CDR3 has 14 amino acids. CDR3 amino acids: CASSVALGAYEQYF. CDR3 DNA sequence: TGTGCCAGCAGCGTAGCTCTAGGGGCCTACGAGCAGTACTTC.

This clone was seen a handful of times. J is TRBJ2-7 and V is TRBV6-6, with D perhaps TRBD1 (5 bases). The germline V gene has CDR1 MNHNY and CDR2 SVGAGI (reference sequence). V lost 1 base and J 6 bases, leaving 13 bases between the germline ends. This CDR3 comprises 14 residues. CDR3 protein: CASSYLEFRGEQYF. In nucleotides, the CDR3 is TGTGCCAGCAGTTACTTAGAGTTTAGGGGCGAGCAGTACTTC.

V and J are TRBV28 and TRBJ1-1; 7 nucleotides match TRBD1. This CDR3 comprises 14 residues. V lost 4 bases, J lost 0 bases, and 2 bases stayed unmatched. Germline CDR1 and CDR2: MDHEN and SYDVKM. CDR3 in amino acids: CASSSTGLNTEAFF. The CDR3 bases are TGTGCCAGCAGTTCGACAGGGTTGAACACTGAAGCTTTCTTT.

The CDR3 DNA reads TGTGCCAGCAGCCAAGTTTTCCATCCCCAAGAGACCCAGTACTTC. This translates into CASSQVFHPQETQYF. The chain joins TRBV4-2 to TRBJ2-5; D call uncertain. The germline V gene encodes CDR1 LGHNA and CDR2 YNFKEQ. The CDR3 sequence is 15 residues long. Trimming removed 1 base at V and 1 base at J, with 10 bases between.